One T cell receptor beta chain is described in this entry. Its antigen is undetermined. This sample is part of a study of T cell responses to AZD1222 COVID-19 vaccine. Study-level results: Mostly white British, mostly female donors; authors suggested clonal diversity may be underestimated. CD4 TCRs linked to vaccination spanned spike, dominating at 160-218 and 743-854. Close to half of all spike-specific TCRs reportedly target regions of the variants that are unmutated.

Measured with immunoSEQ multiplex PCR; TCRdb has only the in-frame clones, and not every one. In the table there are roughly 87,000 clones, 70% to 90% of which are singletons. Deletions cut 1 base from V and 0 bases from J, with 12 bases between. The CDR3 sequence is 16 residues long. Germline V gene lookup returns CDR1 SGHVS and CDR2 FNYEAQ. Pooling covered second doses at about 4 or about 12 weeks. This sample comprised peripheral blood, obtained 28 days after the second AZD1222 dose. The source of this sequence is an adult who received the AZD1222 COVID-19 vaccine. The chain employs TRBV7-6 and TRBJ1-1; maybe TRBD1 (5 bases). The CDR3 reads CASSLEEGRMNTEAFF. The CDR3 bases are TGTGCCAGCAGCTTAGAAGAGGGACGGATGAACACTGAAGCTTTCTTT.